These T cell receptor beta chains were read from a single sample in a study of graft-versus-host responses after intestinal transplantation. Using immunoSEQ multiplex PCR, the repertoire was profiled, and TCRdb retains in-frame clones only, with some absent. The sample has about 99,000 clones, approximately 93% seen once. Antigen specificity for these receptors is unknown. The specimen comprised unstimulated CD8+ T cells sorted from spleen or lymph node cells, sampled before intestinal transplant. The receptors stem from a human donor who received an intestinal transplant. CDR3s include the opening cysteine and the closing phenylalanine or tryptophan. Fields, in order: clone size, CDR3 length, V gene, J gene, D gene, CDR3 protein, CDR3 DNA. The D gene is left open where the match is weak. Size tells how often a clone was seen (once, few, many) or the class of an expanded clone, and some rows leave it out.

NA	14	TRBV7-9	TRBJ2-3	TRBD2	CASRTSGSTDTQYF	TGTGCCAGCCGGACTAGCGGTAGCACAGATACGCAGTATTTT
NA	14	TRBV9	TRBJ2-3	NA	CASSVWTSKDTQYF	TGTGCCAGCAGCGTATGGACAAGCAAAGATACGCAGTATTTT
NA	12	TRBV4-2	TRBJ2-1	NA	CASSQDPREQFF	TGTGCCAGCAGCCAAGACCCCCGGGAGCAGTTCTTC
NA	15	TRBV16	TRBJ1-4	NA	CASSHRTTTNEKLFF	TGTGCCAGCAGCCACCGGACGACAACTAATGAAAAACTGTTTTTT
NA	13	TRBV7-9	TRBJ2-7	NA	CASSLNSQREQYF	TGTGCCAGCAGCTTAAACTCCCAGCGGGAGCAGTACTTC
NA	13	TRBV27	TRBJ2-7	NA	CASSLGRAYEQYF	TGTGCCAGCAGTTTAGGCAGGGCCTACGAGCAGTACTTC
NA	15	TRBV7-6	TRBJ2-3	NA	CASSLEAMDGDTQYF	TGTGCCAGCAGCTTAGAGGCTATGGACGGAGATACGCAGTATTTT
NA	15	TRBV27	TRBJ2-2	TRBD1	CASSLSRGPTGELFF	TGTGCCAGCAGTTTAAGTAGGGGGCCCACCGGGGAGCTGTTTTTT
NA	16	TRBV14	TRBJ2-2	TRBD2	CASSLLGGSGTGELFF	TGTGCCAGCAGCCTTCTGGGAGGGTCGGGCACCGGGGAGCTGTTTTTT
NA	12	TRBV13	TRBJ2-2	NA	CASTSNTGELFF	TGTGCCAGCACCTCGAACACCGGGGAGCTGTTTTTT
NA	14	TRBV15	TRBJ2-6	TRBD1	CATTDRGGANVLTF	TGTGCCACCACCGACAGGGGTGGGGCCAACGTCCTGACTTTC
NA	16	TRBV27	TRBJ1-5	NA	CASSLGPAYSNQPQHF	TGTGCCAGCAGTTTAGGGCCAGCTTATAGCAATCAGCCCCAGCATTTT
NA	13	TRBV11-3	TRBJ1-1	NA	CASSWDQNTEAFF	TGTGCCAGCAGCTGGGACCAGAACACTGAAGCTTTCTTT
NA	17	TRBV7-6	TRBJ2-1	TRBD2	CASSGLAGGKSYNEQFF	TGTGCCAGCAGCGGACTAGCGGGGGGGAAGTCTTACAATGAGCAGTTCTTC
NA	14	TRBV19	TRBJ1-1	NA	CASSMAAMNTEAFF	TGTGCCAGTAGTATGGCAGCCATGAACACTGAAGCTTTCTTT
NA	15	TRBV27	TRBJ1-1	NA	CASSLWAGENTEAFF	TGTGCCAGCAGTTTATGGGCAGGGGAGAACACTGAAGCTTTCTTT
once	15	TRBV7-7	TRBJ2-5	TRBD1	CASSSNRGRRETQYF	TGTGCCAGCAGCTCTAACAGGGGTCGACGGGAGACCCAGTACTTC
NA	14	TRBV4-1	TRBJ1-2	NA	CASSQVKGRYGYTF	TGCGCCAGCAGCCAAGTCAAGGGCCGTTATGGCTACACCTTC
NA	16	TRBV4-1	TRBJ2-1	TRBD2	CASSQALAGGLNEQFF	TGCGCCAGCAGCCAAGCCTTAGCGGGGGGGCTGAATGAGCAGTTCTTC
NA	15	TRBV6-1	TRBJ2-7	NA	CASTEGSFLSYEQYF	TGTGCCAGCACCGAGGGAAGTTTTCTCTCCTACGAGCAGTACTTC
NA	13	TRBV29-1	TRBJ1-2	NA	CSVPSGANYGYTF	TGCAGCGTTCCTTCAGGGGCTAACTATGGCTACACCTTC
NA	13	TRBV2	TRBJ2-7	NA	CASSLVRTYEQYF	TGTGCCAGCAGTCTAGTACGGACCTACGAGCAGTACTTC
NA	15	TRBV4-1	TRBJ1-2	NA	CASSPGRTEDYGYTF	TGCGCCAGCAGCCCAGGGCGGACAGAAGACTATGGCTACACCTTC
NA	13	TRBV29-1	TRBJ1-2	TRBD1	CSTGDRSVDGYTF	TGCAGCACAGGGGACAGATCCGTAGATGGCTACACCTTC
NA	12	TRBV7-9	TRBJ1-1	TRBD1	CASRQGTTEAFF	TGTGCCAGCAGACAGGGGACCACTGAAGCTTTCTTT
NA	11	TRBV28	TRBJ1-1	NA	CAIGGGDEAFF	TGTGCTATCGGAGGAGGGGATGAAGCTTTCTTT